This record covers a single T cell receptor (beta chain). This CDR3 contains 14 residues. Germline CDR1 SEHNR, CDR2 FQNEAQ (reference sequence). The V end was cut by 5 bases, the J end by 7 bases, with 15 bases between. The data were taken from a study of blood T cell repertoires in COVID-19. For the study at large: There were acute and convalescent COVID-19 samples, and they came from the United States, Italy and Spain.

Original processing methods: How many nucleated cells were present was estimated from reference gene primer amplification. This table comes from immunoSEQ multiplex PCR, and its TCRdb copy is limited to in-frame clones, with some not included. The D gene and trimming were derived from the DNA, and the V and J assignments and clone size from that table. The repertoire holds 200,000 or so clones, with 82% as singletons. What was sequenced was peripheral blood. This clonotype originated in a woman between 25 and 40 years old with acute or convalescent COVID-19. The chain carries TRBV7-9 and TRBJ2-1; D perhaps matches TRBD1 (6 bases). CDR3 protein: CASSHNRATNEQFF. CDR3 coding DNA: TGTGCCAGCAGCCATAACAGGGCAACAAATGAGCAGTTCTTC.